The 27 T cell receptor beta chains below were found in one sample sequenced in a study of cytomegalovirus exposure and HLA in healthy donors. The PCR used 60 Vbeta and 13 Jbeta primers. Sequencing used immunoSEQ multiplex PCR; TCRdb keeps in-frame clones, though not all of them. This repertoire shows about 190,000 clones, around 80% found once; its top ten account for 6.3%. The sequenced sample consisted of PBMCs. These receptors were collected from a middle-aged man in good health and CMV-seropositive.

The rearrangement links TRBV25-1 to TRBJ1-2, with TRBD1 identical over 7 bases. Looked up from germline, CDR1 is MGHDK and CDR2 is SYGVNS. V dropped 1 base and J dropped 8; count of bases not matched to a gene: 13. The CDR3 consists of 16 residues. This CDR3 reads CASSEWRGGASKGYTF. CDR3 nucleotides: TGTGCCAGCAGTGAATGGAGAGGGGGCGCATCGAAAGGCTACACCTTC.

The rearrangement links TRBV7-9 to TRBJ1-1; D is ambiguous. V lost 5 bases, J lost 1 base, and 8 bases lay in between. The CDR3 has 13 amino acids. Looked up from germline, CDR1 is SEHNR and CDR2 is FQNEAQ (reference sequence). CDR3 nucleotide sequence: TGTGCCAGCAGCCGCCCAGGGAACACTGAAGCTTTCTTT. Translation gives CASSRPGNTEAFF.

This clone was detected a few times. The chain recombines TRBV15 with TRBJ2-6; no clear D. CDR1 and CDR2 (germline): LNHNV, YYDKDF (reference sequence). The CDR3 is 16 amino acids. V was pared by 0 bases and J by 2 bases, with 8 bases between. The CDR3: CATSRDRFPGANVLTF. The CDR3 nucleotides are TGTGCCACCAGCAGAGACCGTTTTCCTGGGGCCAACGTCCTGACTTTC.

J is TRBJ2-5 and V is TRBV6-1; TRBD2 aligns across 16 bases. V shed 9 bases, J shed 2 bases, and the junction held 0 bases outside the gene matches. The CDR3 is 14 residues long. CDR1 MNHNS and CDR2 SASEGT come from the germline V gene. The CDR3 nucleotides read TGTGCCAGGGGACTAGCGGGGGGGCAAGAGACCCAGTACTTC. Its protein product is CARGLAGGQETQYF.

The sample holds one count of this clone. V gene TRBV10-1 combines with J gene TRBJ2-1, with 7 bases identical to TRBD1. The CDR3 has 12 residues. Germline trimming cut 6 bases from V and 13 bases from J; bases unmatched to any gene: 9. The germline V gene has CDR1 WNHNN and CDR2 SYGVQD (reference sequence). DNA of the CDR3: TGCGCCAGCAGCGAATTAGGGGGCGCCCAGTTCTTC. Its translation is CASSELGGAQFF.

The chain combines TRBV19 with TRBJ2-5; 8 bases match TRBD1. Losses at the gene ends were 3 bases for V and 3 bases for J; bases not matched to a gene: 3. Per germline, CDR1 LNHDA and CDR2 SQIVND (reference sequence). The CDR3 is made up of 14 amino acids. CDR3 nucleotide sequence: TGTGCCAGTAGTATGACAGGGGTAGAAGAGACCCAGTACTTC. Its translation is CASSMTGVEETQYF. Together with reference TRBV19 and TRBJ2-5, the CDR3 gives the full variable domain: DGGITQSPKYLFRKEGQNVTLSCEQNLNHDAMYWYRQDPGQGLRLIYYSQIVNDFQKGDIAEGYSVSREKKESFPLTVTSAQKNPTAFYLCASSMTGVEETQYFGPGTRLLVL.

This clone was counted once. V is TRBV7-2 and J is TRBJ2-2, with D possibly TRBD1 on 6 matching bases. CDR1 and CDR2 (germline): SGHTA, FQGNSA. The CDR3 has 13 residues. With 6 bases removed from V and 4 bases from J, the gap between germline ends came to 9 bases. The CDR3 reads CASRLDSTGELFF. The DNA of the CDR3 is TGTGCCAGCAGACTGGACAGCACCGGGGAGCTGTTTTTT.

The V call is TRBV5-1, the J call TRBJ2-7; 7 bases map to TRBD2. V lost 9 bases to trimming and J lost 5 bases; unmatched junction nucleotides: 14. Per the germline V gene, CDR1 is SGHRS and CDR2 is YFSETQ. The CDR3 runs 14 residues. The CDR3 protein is CATRFLGLTDEQYF. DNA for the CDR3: TGCGCCACCCGGTTCCTGGGACTAACCGACGAGCAGTACTTC.

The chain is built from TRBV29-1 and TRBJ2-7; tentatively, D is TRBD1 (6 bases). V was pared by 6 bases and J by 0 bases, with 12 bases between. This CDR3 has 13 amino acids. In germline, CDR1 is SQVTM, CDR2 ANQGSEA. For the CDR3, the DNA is TGCAGCGTGAGGACAGCAACCTCCTACGAGCAGTACTTC. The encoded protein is CSVRTATSYEQYF.

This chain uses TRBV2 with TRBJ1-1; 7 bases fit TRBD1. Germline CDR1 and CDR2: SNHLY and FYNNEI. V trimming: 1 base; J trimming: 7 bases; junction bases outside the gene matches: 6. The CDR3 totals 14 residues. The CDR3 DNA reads TGTGCCAGCAGTGAAGGGACAGGTATGGGTGAAGCTTTCTTT. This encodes CASSEGTGMGEAFF.

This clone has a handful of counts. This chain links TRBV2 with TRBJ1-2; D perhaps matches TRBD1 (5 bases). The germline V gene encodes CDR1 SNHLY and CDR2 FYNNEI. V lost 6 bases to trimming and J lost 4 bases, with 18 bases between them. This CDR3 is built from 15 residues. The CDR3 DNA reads TGTGCCAGCAGCTCTCCGGGGGGTGGTGGCTATGGCTACACCTTC. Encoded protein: CASSSPGGGGYGYTF.

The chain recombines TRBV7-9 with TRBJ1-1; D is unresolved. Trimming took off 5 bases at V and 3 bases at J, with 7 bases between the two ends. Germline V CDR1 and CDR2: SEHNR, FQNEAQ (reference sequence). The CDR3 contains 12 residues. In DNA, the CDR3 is TGTGCCAGCAGCCGCAGTCACACTGAAGCTTTCTTT. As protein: CASSRSHTEAFF.

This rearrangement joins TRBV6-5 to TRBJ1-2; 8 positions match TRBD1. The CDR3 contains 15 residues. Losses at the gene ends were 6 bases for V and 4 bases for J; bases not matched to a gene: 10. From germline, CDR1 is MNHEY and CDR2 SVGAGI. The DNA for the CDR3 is TGTGCCAGCAGATCCTCAGGGGGCTACCCCTATGGCTACACCTTC. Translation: CASRSSGGYPYGYTF.

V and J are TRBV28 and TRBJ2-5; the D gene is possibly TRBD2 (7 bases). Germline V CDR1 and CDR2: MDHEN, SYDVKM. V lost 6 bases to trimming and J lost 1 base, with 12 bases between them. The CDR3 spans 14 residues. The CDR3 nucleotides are TGTGCCAGCAGCTACGGGGGGCCCCAAGAGACCCAGTACTTC. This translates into CASSYGGPQETQYF.

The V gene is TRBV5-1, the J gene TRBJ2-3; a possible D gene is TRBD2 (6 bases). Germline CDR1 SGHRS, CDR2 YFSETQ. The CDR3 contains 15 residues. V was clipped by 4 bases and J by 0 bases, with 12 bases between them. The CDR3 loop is CASSVSGTSTDTQYF. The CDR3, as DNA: TGCGCCAGCAGCGTTAGCGGAACTAGCACAGATACGCAGTATTTT.

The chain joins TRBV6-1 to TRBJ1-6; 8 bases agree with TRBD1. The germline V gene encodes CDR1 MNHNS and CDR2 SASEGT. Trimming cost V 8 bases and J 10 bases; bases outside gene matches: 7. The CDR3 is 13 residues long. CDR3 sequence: CASQGAARSPLHF. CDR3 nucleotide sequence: TGTGCCAGCCAGGGGGCGGCCAGATCACCCCTCCACTTT.

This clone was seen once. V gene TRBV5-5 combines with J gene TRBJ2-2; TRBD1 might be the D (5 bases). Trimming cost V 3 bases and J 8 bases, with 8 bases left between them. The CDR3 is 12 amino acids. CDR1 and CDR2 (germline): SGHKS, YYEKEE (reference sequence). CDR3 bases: TGTGCCAGCAGCTATGGGGCTGGGGAGCTGTTTTTT. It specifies CASSYGAGELFF. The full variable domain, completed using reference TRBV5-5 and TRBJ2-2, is DAGVTQSPTHLIKTRGQQVTLRCSPISGHKSVSWYQQVLGQGPQFIFQYYEKEERGRGNFPDRFSARQFPNYSSELNVNALLLGDSALYLCASSYGAGELFFGEGSRLTVL.

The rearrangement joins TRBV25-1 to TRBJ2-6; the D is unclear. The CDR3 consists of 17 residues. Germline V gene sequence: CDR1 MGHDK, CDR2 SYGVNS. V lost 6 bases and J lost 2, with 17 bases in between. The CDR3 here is CASSRPVVSTGANVLTF. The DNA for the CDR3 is TGTGCCAGCAGCCGCCCTGTAGTGAGTACTGGGGCCAACGTCCTGACTTTC.

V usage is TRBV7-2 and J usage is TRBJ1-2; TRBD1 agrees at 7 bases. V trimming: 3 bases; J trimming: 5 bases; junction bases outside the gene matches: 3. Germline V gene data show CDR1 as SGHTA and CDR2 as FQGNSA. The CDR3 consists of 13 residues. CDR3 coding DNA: TGTGCCAGCAGCTTTGGACAGGAATATGGCTACACCTTC. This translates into CASSFGQEYGYTF.

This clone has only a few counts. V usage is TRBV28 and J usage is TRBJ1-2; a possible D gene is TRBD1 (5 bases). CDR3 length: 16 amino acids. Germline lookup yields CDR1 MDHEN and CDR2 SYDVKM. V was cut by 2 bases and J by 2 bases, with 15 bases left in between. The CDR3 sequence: CASSLTGTSPNYGYTF. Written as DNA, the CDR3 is TGTGCCAGCAGTTTAACAGGTACCTCCCCAAACTATGGCTACACCTTC.

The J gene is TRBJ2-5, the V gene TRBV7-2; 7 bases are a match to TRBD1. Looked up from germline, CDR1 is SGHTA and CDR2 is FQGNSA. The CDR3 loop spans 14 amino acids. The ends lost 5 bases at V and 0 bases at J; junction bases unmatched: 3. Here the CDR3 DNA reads TGTGCCAGCAGCCCAGGGACAGACCAAGAGACCCAGTACTTC. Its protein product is CASSPGTDQETQYF.

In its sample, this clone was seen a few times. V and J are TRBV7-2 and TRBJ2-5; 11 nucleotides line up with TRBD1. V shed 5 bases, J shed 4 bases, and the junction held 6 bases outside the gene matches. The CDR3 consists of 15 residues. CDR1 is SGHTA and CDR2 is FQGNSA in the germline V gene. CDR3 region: CASSPPGQGGETQYF. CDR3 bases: TGTGCCAGCAGCCCACCGGGACAGGGGGGAGAGACCCAGTACTTC.

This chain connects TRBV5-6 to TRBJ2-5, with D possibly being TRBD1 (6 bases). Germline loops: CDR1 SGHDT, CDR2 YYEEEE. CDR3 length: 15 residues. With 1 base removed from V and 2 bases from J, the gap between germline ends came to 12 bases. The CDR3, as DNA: TGTGCCAGCAGCTTGACCGGGACAAGACAAGAGACCCAGTACTTC. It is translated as CASSLTGTRQETQYF.

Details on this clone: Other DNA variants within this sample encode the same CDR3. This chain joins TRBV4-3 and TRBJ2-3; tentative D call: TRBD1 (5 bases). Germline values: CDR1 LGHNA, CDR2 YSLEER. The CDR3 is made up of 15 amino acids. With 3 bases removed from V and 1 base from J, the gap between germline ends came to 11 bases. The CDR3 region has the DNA TGCGCCAGCAGCCAGGACCCCAGGGGCACAGATACGCAGTATTTT. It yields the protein CASSQDPRGTDTQYF.

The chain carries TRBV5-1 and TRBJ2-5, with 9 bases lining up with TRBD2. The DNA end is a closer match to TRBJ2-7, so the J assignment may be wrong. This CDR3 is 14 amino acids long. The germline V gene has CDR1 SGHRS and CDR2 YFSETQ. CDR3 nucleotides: TGCGCCAGCAGCGTCAGCGGGGGGCATTACGAGCAGTACTTC. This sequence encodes CASSVSGGHYEQYF.

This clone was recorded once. The CDR3 DNA reads as TGCGCCAGCAGTGACGCTACAGGGGGCAGAGATACGCAGTATTTT. Its translation: CASSDATGGRDTQYF. The rearrangement links TRBV10-1 to TRBJ2-3; 9 bases map to TRBD1. Germline lookup yields CDR1 WNHNN and CDR2 SYGVQD (reference sequence). Trimming took 3 bases from V and 5 from J; bases not matched to a gene: 6. The length of the CDR3 is 15 residues.

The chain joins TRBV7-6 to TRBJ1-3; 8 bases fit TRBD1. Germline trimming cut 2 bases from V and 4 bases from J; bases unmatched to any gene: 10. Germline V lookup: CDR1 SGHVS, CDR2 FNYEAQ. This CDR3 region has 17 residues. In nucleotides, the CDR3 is TGTGCCAGCAGCTTACCCGGGACAGGTAGTGGAGGAAACACCATATATTTT. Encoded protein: CASSLPGTGSGGNTIYF.